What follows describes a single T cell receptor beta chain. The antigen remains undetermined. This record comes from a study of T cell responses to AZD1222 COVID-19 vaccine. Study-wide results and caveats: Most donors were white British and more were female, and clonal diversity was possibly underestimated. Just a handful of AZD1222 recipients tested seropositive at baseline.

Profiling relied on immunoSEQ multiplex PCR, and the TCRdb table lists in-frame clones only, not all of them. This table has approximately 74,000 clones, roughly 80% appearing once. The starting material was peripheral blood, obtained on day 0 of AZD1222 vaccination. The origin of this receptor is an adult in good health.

The CDR3 loop reads CASSLDGGSAGYTF. The DNA for the CDR3 is TGTGCCAGCAGCTTAGACGGTGGGTCGGCTGGCTACACCTTC. The chain couples TRBV7-9 to TRBJ1-2; D remains ambiguous. The V gene lost 1 base and the J gene lost 7 bases, with 13 bases spanning the gap. Germline lookup yields CDR1 SEHNR and CDR2 FQNEAQ (reference sequence). This CDR3 has 14 residues.